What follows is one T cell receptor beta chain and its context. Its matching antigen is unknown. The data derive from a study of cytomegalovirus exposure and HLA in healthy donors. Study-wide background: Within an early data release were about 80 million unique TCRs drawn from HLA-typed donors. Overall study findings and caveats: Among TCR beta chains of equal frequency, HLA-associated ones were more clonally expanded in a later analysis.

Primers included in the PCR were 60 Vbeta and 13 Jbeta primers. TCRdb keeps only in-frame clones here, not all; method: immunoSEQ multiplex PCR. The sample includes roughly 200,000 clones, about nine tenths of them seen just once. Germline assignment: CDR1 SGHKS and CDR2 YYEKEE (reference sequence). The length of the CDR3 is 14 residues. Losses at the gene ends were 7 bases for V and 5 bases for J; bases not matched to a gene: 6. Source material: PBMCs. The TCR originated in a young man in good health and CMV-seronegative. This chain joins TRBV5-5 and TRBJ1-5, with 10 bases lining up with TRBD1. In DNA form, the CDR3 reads TGTGCCAGCGGCTGGGGGACAGGGGATCAGCCCCAGCATTTT. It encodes CASGWGTGDQPQHF.